What follows is one T cell receptor (beta chain) and its context. V was shortened by 3 bases and J by 6 bases, with 12 bases between the two germline ends. The CDR3 loop spans 14 amino acids. The germline gives CDR1 SGHNT, CDR2 YENEEA. This specimen belongs to a study of blood T cell repertoires in COVID-19. On the study more broadly: From T cells, B-cell-depleted T cells, or PBMCs came the material, which was cDNA or gDNA.

Per the authors' pipeline: Reference gene primer amplification gave estimated nucleated cell counts. Sequenced by immunoSEQ multiplex PCR; TCRdb stores in-frame clones only, minus some. V and J calls and clone size follow that table, whereas D and trimming were derived from the DNA. The sample lists about 23,000 clones, 70% to 90% occurring once. What was sequenced was peripheral blood. J is TRBJ2-1 and V is TRBV11-3, with D perhaps matching TRBD2 (6 bases). The source of this sequence is a woman older than 75 with acute or convalescent COVID-19. CDR3 sequence (DNA): TGTGCCAGCAGCTTCGATCCGGGGGTCAATGAGCAGTTCTTC. Its translation is CASSFDPGVNEQFF.